The sequence of this T cell receptor (beta chain) was determined in a study of blood T cells in healthy people across ages. Study findings and constraints: Researchers deemed the diversity estimates from one million T cells underestimates.

With respect to this clonotype: Its specificity is unknown.

With 1 base removed from V and 2 bases from J, the gap between germline ends came to 15 bases. Germline values: CDR1 DFQATT, CDR2 SNEGSKA (reference sequence). The length of the CDR3 is 16 residues. No fewer than 5.5 micrograms of total RNA were isolated from every sample. Then a second PCR, running about 6 to 12 cycles, was carried out with a sample-barcoded 5' primer and a J-beta primer mix. TCRdb re-called the 5' RACE reads with MiXCR, one entry per CDR3 protein. Of about 650,000 distinct CDR3 sequences in the sample, around 52% were seen once. The chain links TRBV20-1 to TRBJ2-1; the D gene is possibly TRBD1 (5 bases). The source is an elderly woman in good health. Material: blood. The CDR3 sequence is CSARVGQIYPYNEQFF. CDR3 bases: TGCAGTGCTAGAGTGGGGCAGATTTACCCCTACAATGAGCAGTTCTTC.